Below are 16 T cell receptor beta chains sequenced from a single sample in a study of shared clonotypes between healthy human individuals. Data came from immunoSEQ multiplex PCR; TCRdb stores just in-frame clones and leaves some out. Among 2,500,000 or so clones, roughly 92% were seen once, and the ten largest hold about 0.13%. The specimen sequenced was naive CD4+ T cells sorted from blood. Sample subset: CD45RA+ positively selected. These receptors all stem from a man aged 18 to 30 in good health.

This chain links TRBV7-8 with TRBJ2-1, with D perhaps matching TRBD2 (6 bases). In germline, CDR1 is SGHVS, CDR2 FQNEAQ. Trimming took 5 bases from V and 10 from J, leaving 15 bases between them. The CDR3 length is 13 residues. The CDR3 DNA sequence: TGTGCCAGCAGCCGAGGACTAACGGACGAGCAGTTCTTC. This translates into CASSRGLTDEQFF. Full variable domain (missing parts from reference TRBV7-8 and TRBJ2-1): GAGVSQSPRYKVAKRGQDVALRCDPISGHVSLFWYQQALGQGPEFLTYFQNEAQLDKSGLPSDRFFAERPEGSVSTLKIQRTQQEDSAVYLCASSRGLTDEQFFGPGTRLTVL.

This chain links TRBV27 with TRBJ2-7, with D tentatively TRBD1 (6 bases). CDR1 is MNHEY, CDR2 SMNVEV, per germline (reference sequence). The CDR3 is 15 residues long. Trimming removed 6 bases at V and 2 bases at J, with 17 bases between. The DNA for the CDR3 is TGTGCCAGCAGCCTCCAGGGGTTACCGACCTACGAGCAGTACTTC. Residues: CASSLQGLPTYEQYF.

This chain connects TRBV5-4 to TRBJ2-7; 9 positions match TRBD1. V shed 0 bases, J shed 5 bases, and the junction held 9 bases outside the gene matches. Germline V gene data show CDR1 as SGHNT and CDR2 as YYREEE (reference sequence). CDR3 length: 16 amino acids. The CDR3 region is CASSLGKGQGRNEQYF. The CDR3 DNA follows: TGTGCCAGCAGCTTGGGCAAGGGACAGGGACGGAACGAGCAGTACTTC.

This clone was seen a single time. The chain joins TRBV29-1 to TRBJ1-1; tentative D call: TRBD1 (6 bases). The length of the CDR3 is 17 residues. The germline gives CDR1 SQVTM, CDR2 ANQGSEA. CDR3 nucleotide sequence: TGCAGACCAAGGTGGGGGCAGCCACCCACTAAGGACACTGAAGCTTTCTTT. It encodes CRPRWGQPPTKDTEAFF.

This sequence joins TRBV7-9 and TRBJ1-3; possibly TRBD1 for D (5 bases). V lost 5 bases to trimming and J lost 0 bases, with 11 bases between them. The CDR3 is made up of 15 amino acids. Germline CDR1 SEHNR, CDR2 FQNEAQ (reference sequence). This chain's CDR3 is CASSPGGNSGNTIYF. The CDR3 DNA sequence: TGTGCCAGCAGCCCCGGGGGGAACTCTGGAAACACCATATATTTT.

The gene calls are TRBV28 and TRBJ2-5; TRBD2 might be the D (6 bases). The CDR3 is 16 residues long. Germline loops: CDR1 MDHEN, CDR2 SYDVKM. The V gene lost 6 bases and the J gene lost 0 bases, with 17 bases spanning the gap. In DNA form, the CDR3 reads TGTGCCAGCAGCCCTGCGGCGGGGAACGACCAAGAGACCCAGTACTTC. Translated, it gives CASSPAAGNDQETQYF.

The chain employs TRBV7-2 and TRBJ2-3; D is ambiguous. The ends were cut back, 2 bases at V and 0 bases at J, with 9 bases in the middle. Germline CDR1 SGHTA, CDR2 FQGNSA. CDR3 length equals 15 residues. The CDR3 spells CASSLLGLSTDTQYF. CDR3 nucleotides: TGTGCCAGCAGCTTATTAGGGCTCAGCACAGATACGCAGTATTTT.

This clone was seen only a few times. Other nucleotide sequences in the sample specify the same CDR3. The CDR3 DNA reads TGTGCCAGCAGTCGGACGGGGAACACTGAAGCTTTCTTT. Translation gives CASSRTGNTEAFF. This sequence joins TRBV6-1 and TRBJ1-1; D not certain. The germline gives CDR1 MNHNS, CDR2 SASEGT. The V gene lost 5 bases and the J gene lost 1 base, with 8 bases spanning the gap. This CDR3 is built from 13 residues.

V and J are TRBV10-3 and TRBJ2-7; 11 bases are shared with TRBD1. From germline, CDR1 is ENHRY and CDR2 SYGVKD. This CDR3 has 14 amino acids. V shed 6 bases, J shed 2 bases, and the junction held 3 bases outside the gene matches. The CDR3 protein is CAIRGGQGAYEQYF. CDR3 bases: TGTGCCATCAGGGGGGGACAGGGGGCCTACGAGCAGTACTTC.

This chain joins TRBV10-1 and TRBJ2-2, with TRBD2 as a possible D gene (6 bases). Germline V gene lookup returns CDR1 WNHNN and CDR2 SYGVQD (reference sequence). With 5 bases removed from V and 1 base from J, the gap between germline ends came to 17 bases. This CDR3 is 17 amino acids long. The CDR3 bases are TGCGCCAGCAGTTCCACTTGGGGGAGGAAGAACACCGGGGAGCTGTTTTTT. Translating it yields CASSSTWGRKNTGELFF.

The chain combines TRBV5-4 with TRBJ1-1; TRBD1 might be the D (6 bases). The CDR3 runs 14 residues. The germline V gene has CDR1 SGHNT and CDR2 YYREEE (reference sequence). V dropped 4 bases and J dropped 7 bases, with 17 bases sitting between them. CDR3 nucleotide sequence: TGTGCCAGCAGCAACCCGACGGGGGCGGGTGAAGCTTTCTTT. Protein product: CASSNPTGAGEAFF.

This rearrangement joins TRBV19 to TRBJ2-1; D possibly corresponds to TRBD1 (6 bases). The germline V and J ends were trimmed by 5 bases and 8 bases, with 13 bases remaining between them. The CDR3 spans 13 residues. Germline V gene data show CDR1 as LNHDA and CDR2 as SQIVND (reference sequence). In DNA, the CDR3 is TGTGCCAGTAGTTCCCCGGGACACGATGAGCAGTTCTTC. Amino acid sequence: CASSSPGHDEQFF.

This clone appeared once. This rearrangement joins TRBV6-5 to TRBJ1-5; D gene unclear. Trimming pared 8 bases from V and 6 bases from J, leaving 17 bases between. This CDR3 is built from 14 residues. From germline, CDR1 is MNHEY and CDR2 SVGAGI. CDR3: CASPSGITPQPQHF. CDR3 in DNA: TGTGCCAGCCCCTCTGGGATCACTCCTCAGCCCCAGCATTTT.

The rearrangement joins TRBV28 to TRBJ2-2, with D maybe TRBD1 (6 bases). The CDR3 runs to 15 residues. Per the germline V gene, CDR1 is MDHEN and CDR2 is SYDVKM. V lost 7 bases and J lost 0, with 12 bases in between. The CDR3 loop is CASKGRGSNTGELFF. CDR3 coding DNA: TGTGCCAGCAAGGGTAGGGGGTCGAACACCGGGGAGCTGTTTTTT. The complete variable domain, with remaining parts taken from reference TRBV28 and TRBJ2-2, reads DVKVTQSSRYLVKRTGEKVFLECVQDMDHENMFWYRQDPGLGLRLIYFSYDVKMKEKGDIPEGYSVSREKKERFSLILESASTNQTSMYLCASKGRGSNTGELFFGEGSRLTVL.

The chain employs TRBV4-2 and TRBJ2-3, with 10 bases matching TRBD2. V shed 0 bases and J 0 bases; nucleotides not matched to a gene: 6. The CDR3 is 18 residues long. The germline CDR1 and CDR2 sequences are LGHNA and YNFKEQ. The CDR3 here is CASSQDPSGGPSTDTQYF. The CDR3 DNA reads TGTGCCAGCAGCCAAGATCCTAGCGGGGGCCCTAGCACAGATACGCAGTATTTT.

V and J are TRBV19 and TRBJ1-1; D call uncertain. V was cut by 3 bases and J by 0 bases, with 8 bases left in between. This CDR3 is built from 14 residues. Germline-derived CDR1 and CDR2 are LNHDA and SQIVND (reference sequence). This chain's CDR3 is CASSIRSMNTEAFF. Here the CDR3 DNA reads TGTGCCAGTAGTATTAGGAGCATGAACACTGAAGCTTTCTTT.